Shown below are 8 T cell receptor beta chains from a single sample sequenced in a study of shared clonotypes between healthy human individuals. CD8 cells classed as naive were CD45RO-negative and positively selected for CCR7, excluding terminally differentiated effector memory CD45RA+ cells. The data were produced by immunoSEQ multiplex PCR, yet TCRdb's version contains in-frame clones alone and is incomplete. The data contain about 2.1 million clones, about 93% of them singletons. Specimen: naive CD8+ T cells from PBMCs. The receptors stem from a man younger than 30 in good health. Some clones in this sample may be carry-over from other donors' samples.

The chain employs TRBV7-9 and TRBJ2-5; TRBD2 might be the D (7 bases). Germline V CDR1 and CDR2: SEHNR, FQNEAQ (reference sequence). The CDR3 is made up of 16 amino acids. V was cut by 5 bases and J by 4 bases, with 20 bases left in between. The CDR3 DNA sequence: TGTGCCAGCAGCCCCGGAGGGGGGGCCGGTAGAGAGACCCAGTACTTC. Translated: CASSPGGGAGRETQYF. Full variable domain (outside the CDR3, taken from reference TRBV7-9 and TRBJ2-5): DTGVSQNPRHKITKRGQNVTFRCDPISEHNRLYWYRQTLGQGPEFLTYFQNEAQLEKSRLLSDRFSAERPKGSFSTLEIQRTEQGDSAMYLCASSPGGGAGRETQYFGPGTRLLVL.

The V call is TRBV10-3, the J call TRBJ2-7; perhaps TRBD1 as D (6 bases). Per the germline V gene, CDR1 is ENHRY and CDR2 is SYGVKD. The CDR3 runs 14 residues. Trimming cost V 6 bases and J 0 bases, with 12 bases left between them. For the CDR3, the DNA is TGTGCCATCAGAGGACAGTTTGCCTCCTACGAGCAGTACTTC. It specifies CAIRGQFASYEQYF.

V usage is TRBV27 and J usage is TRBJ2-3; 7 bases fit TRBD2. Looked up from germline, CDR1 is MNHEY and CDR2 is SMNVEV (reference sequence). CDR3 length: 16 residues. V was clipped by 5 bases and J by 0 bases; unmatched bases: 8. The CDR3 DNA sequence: TGTGCCAGCAGTGTCTCTAGCGGCGCTAGCACAGATACGCAGTATTTT. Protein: CASSVSSGASTDTQYF.

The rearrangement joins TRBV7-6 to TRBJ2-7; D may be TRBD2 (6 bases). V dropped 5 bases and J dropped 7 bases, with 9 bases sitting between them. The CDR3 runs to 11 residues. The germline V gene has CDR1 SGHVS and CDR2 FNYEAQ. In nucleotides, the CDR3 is TGTGCCAGCAGCATAGGAGGGGAGCAGTACTTC. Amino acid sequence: CASSIGGEQYF.

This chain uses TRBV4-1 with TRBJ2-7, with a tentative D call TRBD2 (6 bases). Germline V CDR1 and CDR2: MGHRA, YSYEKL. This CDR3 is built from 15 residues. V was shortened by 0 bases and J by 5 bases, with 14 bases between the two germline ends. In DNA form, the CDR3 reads TGCGCCAGCAGCCAAGACTGGCTAGCGTTGGACGAGCAGTACTTC. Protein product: CASSQDWLALDEQYF.

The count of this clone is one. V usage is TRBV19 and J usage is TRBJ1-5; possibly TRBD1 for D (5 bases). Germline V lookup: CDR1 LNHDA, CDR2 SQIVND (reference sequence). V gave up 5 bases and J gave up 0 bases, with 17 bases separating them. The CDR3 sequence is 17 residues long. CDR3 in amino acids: CASSRIGTLGSNQPQHF. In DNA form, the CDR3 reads TGTGCCAGTAGTCGGATCGGGACCTTGGGTAGCAATCAGCCCCAGCATTTT.

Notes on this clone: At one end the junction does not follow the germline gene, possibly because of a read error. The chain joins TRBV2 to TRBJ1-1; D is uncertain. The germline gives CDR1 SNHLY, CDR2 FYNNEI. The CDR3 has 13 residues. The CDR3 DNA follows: TGTGCCAGCAGCGAAGTGTGGAACACTGAAGCTTTCTTT. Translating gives CASSEVWNTEAFF.

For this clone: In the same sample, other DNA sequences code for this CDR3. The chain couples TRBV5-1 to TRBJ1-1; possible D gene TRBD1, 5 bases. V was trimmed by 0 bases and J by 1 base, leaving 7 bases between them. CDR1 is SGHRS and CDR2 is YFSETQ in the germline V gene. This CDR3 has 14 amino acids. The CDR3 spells CASSLAGPNTEAFF. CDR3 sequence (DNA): TGCGCCAGCAGCTTGGCGGGGCCGAACACTGAAGCTTTCTTT.